The entry below describes one TCR beta chain. A far larger clone is just one base off, so this is likely a read error. The sample holds other DNA sequences that translate to the same CDR3. The entry originates in a study of shared clonotypes between healthy human individuals. Every unsorted PBMC PCR replicate was loaded with around 290 ng DNA, roughly 30,000 T cell genomes. Sequencing was performed on unsorted PBMC DNA using ten immunoSEQ deep assay plates. Clones were read by immunoSEQ multiplex PCR, and TCRdb kept only the in-frame ones, dropping some. The table shows about half a million clones, with approximately 80% occurring only once. Germline CDR1 LNHNV, CDR2 YYDKDF (reference sequence). There are 16 residues in the CDR3.

V is TRBV15 and J is TRBJ2-7; the D gene is possibly TRBD2 (7 bases). This clonotype was sampled from a woman aged 40 to 50 in good health. Some clones in this sample may be carry-over from other donors' samples. Sequenced: PBMCs. The CDR3 is CATSLQMRGPPYEQYF. DNA for the CDR3: TGCGCCACCAGCTTGCAAATGCGGGGGCCACCCTACGAGCAGTACTTC.